One sample yielded the 17 T cell receptor beta chains listed below, sequenced in a study of Graves' ophthalmopathy and Graves' hyperthyroidism. Amplification of the TCR beta CDR3 regions used RNA transcripts (as template). First-round RT-PCR with HTBI primers preceded a second-round multiplex PCR. TCRdb re-called the multiplex PCR reads through MiXCR, storing one row per CDR3 protein. Of around 1,000,000 distinct CDR3 sequences in the sample, 35% to 40% were seen once. Sequenced input: peripheral blood or thyroid tissue (not recorded which). The receptors come from an adult man with Graves' hyperthyroidism.

The rearrangement links TRBV9 to TRBJ2-7; D is perhaps TRBD1 (6 bases). V was cut by 4 bases and J by 5 bases, with 13 bases left in between. Per the germline V gene, CDR1 is SGDLS and CDR2 is YYNGEE. There are 13 residues in the CDR3. The CDR3 is CASSSSGEHEQYF. CDR3 coding DNA: TGTGCCAGCAGCTCATCAGGGGAACACGAGCAGTACTTC.

This clonotype has more than one count but fewer than ten. This chain joins TRBV20-1 and TRBJ1-5; D gene uncertain. Germline CDR1 DFQATT, CDR2 SNEGSKA (reference sequence). Trimming stripped 2 bases from V and 9 bases from J, with 14 bases between. The CDR3 contains 13 residues. This CDR3 is CSARIMPLGPQHF. CDR3 DNA: TGCAGTGCTAGAATCATGCCCTTGGGGCCCCAGCATTTT.

The chain is built from TRBV2 and TRBJ1-4; D perhaps matches TRBD1 (5 bases). Germline V gives CDR1 SNHLY, CDR2 FYNNEI. V dropped 6 bases and J dropped 11 bases, with 10 bases sitting between them. The CDR3 covers 11 residues. The CDR3 nucleotides read TGTGCCAGCAGGGAGGCAGGGAAACTGTTTTTT. Amino acids: CASREAGKLFF.

J is TRBJ2-7 and V is TRBV7-2, with D maybe TRBD2 (5 bases). CDR1 SGHTA and CDR2 FQGNSA come from the germline V gene. The V and J ends lost 8 bases and 3 bases respectively, with 23 bases between them. CDR3 length equals 16 residues. CDR3 nucleotide sequence: TGTGCCAGCTCACCACGGCGGGCGGGCCCAAACTACGAGCAGTACTTC. This gives the protein CASSPRRAGPNYEQYF.

This clonotype was detected once. V gene TRBV4-1 combines with J gene TRBJ1-1; D remains ambiguous. CDR3 size: 13 residues. The V gene's germline CDR1 is MGHRA and CDR2 YSYEKL. The V end lost 2 bases, the J end lost 3 bases, and 7 bases lay between the germline ends. Written as DNA, the CDR3 is TGCGCCAGCAGCCAAAGATGGGACACTGAAGCTTTCTTT. It codes for CASSQRWDTEAFF.

This clonotype was picked up one time. The chain employs TRBV20-1 and TRBJ2-7; TRBD1 might be the D (6 bases). The CDR3 spans 15 residues. V was cut by 6 bases and J by 0 bases, with 18 bases left in between. The germline CDR1 and CDR2 sequences are DFQATT and SNEGSKA (reference sequence). The CDR3 sequence: CSASAVQGASYEQYF. In nucleotides, the CDR3 is TGCAGTGCCAGCGCAGTACAGGGAGCCTCCTACGAGCAGTACTTC.

The J gene is TRBJ2-5, the V gene TRBV20-1; 11 nucleotides agree with TRBD2. The V gene end was trimmed by 6 bases and the J gene end by 5 bases; junction bases not matched to a gene: 17. The CDR3 runs 17 residues. Germline V gene data show CDR1 as DFQATT and CDR2 as SNEGSKA (reference sequence). CDR3 nucleotides: TGCAGTGCCCTCCGGGGCACTAGCGGGAGTCGGAGGGAGACCCAGTACTTC. Translating it yields CSALRGTSGSRRETQYF.

A few counts support this clonotype. The chain couples TRBV6-2 or TRBV6-3 to TRBJ2-5; D could derive from TRBD1 or TRBD2 (5 bases each). The germline V and J ends were trimmed by 4 bases and 6 bases, with 15 bases remaining between them. This CDR3 contains 14 residues. Germline CDR1 MNHEY, CDR2 SVGEGT. CDR3 bases: TGTGCCAGCAGTTCCACCGGGGCCGGGCAGACCCAGTACTTC. This encodes CASSSTGAGQTQYF.

The chain has TRBV9 and TRBJ1-2; D remains unclear. V lost 0 bases, J lost 8 bases, and 14 bases lay in between. This CDR3 region has 14 residues. Germline V gene lookup returns CDR1 SGDLS and CDR2 YYNGEE. This CDR3 reads CASSVGGMPGGYTF. CDR3 sequence (DNA): TGTGCCAGCAGCGTAGGCGGGATGCCTGGGGGCTACACCTTC. The full variable domain, completed using reference TRBV9 and TRBJ1-2, is DSGVTQTPKHLITATGQRVTLRCSPRSGDLSVYWYQQSLDQGLQFLIQYYNGEERAKGNILERFSAQQFPDLHSELNLSSLELGDSALYFCASSVGGMPGGYTFGSGTRLTVV.

This clonotype was counted at least ten times. This chain joins TRBV29-1 and TRBJ1-2, with 9 positions matching TRBD1. The CDR3 is 13 residues long. Germline-derived CDR1 and CDR2 are SQVTM and ANQGSEA. The J segment lost 5 bases and the V segment lost 6 bases, leaving 7 bases of the junction unmatched. The CDR3 coding sequence is TGCAGCGTGGACGGGACAGGGCAATATGGCTACACCTTC. This gives the protein CSVDGTGQYGYTF. Variable domain in full (rest from reference TRBV29-1 and TRBJ1-2): SAVISQKPSRDICQRGTSLTIQCQVDSQVTMMFWYRQQPGQSLTLIATANQGSEATYESGFVIDKFPISRPNLTFSTLTVSNMSPEDSSIYLCSVDGTGQYGYTFGSGTRLTVV.

Worth noting for this clonotype: This clone may be a read error of a much larger clone one base away. The J gene is TRBJ2-5, the V gene TRBV20-1; TRBD2 is a possible D gene (5 bases). Looked up from germline, CDR1 is DFQATT and CDR2 is SNEGSKA (reference sequence). V was trimmed by 6 bases and J by 2 bases, leaving 10 bases between them. The length of the CDR3 is 12 residues. CDR3 sequence (DNA): TGCAGTGCAAACGGAGGTCAAGAGACCCAGTACTTC. Protein sequence: CSANGGQETQYF.

This rearrangement joins TRBV6-6 to TRBJ2-7, with D possibly being TRBD1 (6 bases). Per germline, CDR1 MNHNY and CDR2 SVGAGI (reference sequence). Deletions cut 8 bases from V and 0 bases from J, with 17 bases between. There are 15 residues in the CDR3. The CDR3 DNA sequence: TGTGCCAGCCTTCTCACAGGGAAACACTCCTACGAGCAGTACTTC. This sequence encodes CASLLTGKHSYEQYF.

This chain links TRBV30 with TRBJ2-5, with TRBD2 matching over 13 bases. The ends lost 2 bases at V and 4 bases at J; junction bases unmatched: 4. The CDR3 length is 15 residues. Germline CDR1 reads GTSNPN; CDR2 reads SVGIG (reference sequence). CDR3 sequence (DNA): TGTGCCTGGAGTCCCGGGACTAGCGGGACAGAGACCCAGTACTTC. Translating it yields CAWSPGTSGTETQYF.

V usage is TRBV6-5 and J usage is TRBJ1-1; D may be TRBD1 (5 bases). The V gene's germline CDR1 is MNHEY and CDR2 SVGAGI. The CDR3 is made up of 14 amino acids. Trimming pared 7 bases from V and 3 bases from J, leaving 15 bases between. The CDR3 region is CASTYTGGDTEAFF. The CDR3 region has the DNA TGTGCCAGCACTTATACCGGGGGGGACACTGAAGCTTTCTTT.

The chain is built from TRBV29-1 and TRBJ2-5; the D gene is possibly TRBD2 (5 bases). The germline gives CDR1 SQVTM, CDR2 ANQGSEA. The CDR3 sequence is 12 residues long. Trimming removed 8 bases at V and 1 base at J, with 11 bases between. In DNA, the CDR3 is TGCAGCTTGGGTCGGGGCCAAGAGACCCAGTACTTC. Protein product: CSLGRGQETQYF.

The chain recombines TRBV7-9 with TRBJ1-2; no clear D. With 5 bases removed from V and 0 bases from J, the gap between germline ends came to 10 bases. The CDR3 is made up of 14 amino acids. Looked up from germline, CDR1 is SEHNR and CDR2 is FQNEAQ (reference sequence). The CDR3: CASSPAGTNYGYTF. The CDR3 DNA reads as TGTGCCAGCAGCCCAGCGGGGACTAACTATGGCTACACCTTC.

This clonotype was found many times. The V gene is TRBV2, the J gene TRBJ2-2; the match to TRBD1 covers 7 bases. The CDR3 runs to 15 residues. Germline-derived CDR1 and CDR2 are SNHLY and FYNNEI. The J segment lost 3 bases and the V segment lost 6 bases, leaving 7 bases of the junction unmatched. The CDR3, as DNA: TGTGCCAGCAGCCTACAGGGGTCGGACACCGGGGAGCTGTTTTTT. Amino acid sequence: CASSLQGSDTGELFF. Supplemented by reference TRBV2 and TRBJ2-2, the full variable domain reads EPEVTQTPSHQVTQMGQEVILRCVPISNHLYFYWYRQILGQKVEFLVSFYNNEISEKSEIFDDQFSVERPDGSNFTLKIRSTKLEDSAMYFCASSLQGSDTGELFFGEGSRLTVL.